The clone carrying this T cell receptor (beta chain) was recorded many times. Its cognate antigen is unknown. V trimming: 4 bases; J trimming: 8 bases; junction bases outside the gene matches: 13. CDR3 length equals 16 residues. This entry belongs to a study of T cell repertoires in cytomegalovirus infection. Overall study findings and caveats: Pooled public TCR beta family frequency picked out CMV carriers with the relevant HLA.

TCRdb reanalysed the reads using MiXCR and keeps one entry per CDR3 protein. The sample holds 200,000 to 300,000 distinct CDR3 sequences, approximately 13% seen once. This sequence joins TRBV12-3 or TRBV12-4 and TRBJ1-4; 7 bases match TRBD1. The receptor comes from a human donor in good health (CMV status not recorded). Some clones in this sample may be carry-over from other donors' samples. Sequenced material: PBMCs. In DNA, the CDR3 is TGTGCCAGCAGTTCTCAGATACAGGGGATGCGAGAAAAACTGTTTTTT. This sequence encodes CASSSQIQGMREKLFF.